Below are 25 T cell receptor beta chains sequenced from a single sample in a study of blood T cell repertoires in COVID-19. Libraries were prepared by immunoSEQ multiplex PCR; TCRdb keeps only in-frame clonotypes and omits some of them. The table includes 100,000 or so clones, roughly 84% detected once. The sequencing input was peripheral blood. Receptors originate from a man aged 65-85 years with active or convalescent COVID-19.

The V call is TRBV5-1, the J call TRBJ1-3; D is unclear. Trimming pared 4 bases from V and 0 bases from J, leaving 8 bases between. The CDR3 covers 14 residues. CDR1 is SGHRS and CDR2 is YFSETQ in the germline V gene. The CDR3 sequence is CASSEGHSGNTIYF. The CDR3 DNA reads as TGCGCCAGCAGCGAGGGCCACTCTGGAAACACCATATATTTT.

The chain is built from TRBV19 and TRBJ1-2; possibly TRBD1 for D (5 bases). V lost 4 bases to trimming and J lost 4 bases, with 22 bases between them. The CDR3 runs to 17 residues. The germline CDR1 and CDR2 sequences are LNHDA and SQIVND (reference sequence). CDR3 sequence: CASSTKSLTGGTYGYTF. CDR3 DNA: TGTGCCAGTAGTACCAAGAGTCTTACGGGGGGTACCTATGGCTACACCTTC. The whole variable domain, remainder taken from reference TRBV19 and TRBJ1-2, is DGGITQSPKYLFRKEGQNVTLSCEQNLNHDAMYWYRQDPGQGLRLIYYSQIVNDFQKGDIAEGYSVSREKKESFPLTVTSAQKNPTAFYLCASSTKSLTGGTYGYTFGSGTRLTVV.

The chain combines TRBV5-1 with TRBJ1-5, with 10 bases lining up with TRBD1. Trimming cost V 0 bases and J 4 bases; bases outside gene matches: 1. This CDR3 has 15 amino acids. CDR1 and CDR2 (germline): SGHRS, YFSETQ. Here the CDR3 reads CASSLGDRGNQPQHF. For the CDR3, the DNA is TGCGCCAGCAGCTTGGGGGACAGGGGAAATCAGCCCCAGCATTTT.

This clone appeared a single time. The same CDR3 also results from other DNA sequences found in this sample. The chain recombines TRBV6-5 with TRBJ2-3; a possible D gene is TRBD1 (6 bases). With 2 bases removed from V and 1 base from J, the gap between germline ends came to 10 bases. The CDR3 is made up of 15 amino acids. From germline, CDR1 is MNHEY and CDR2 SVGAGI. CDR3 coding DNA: TGTGCCAGCAGTTACGGGGGCGCCGGCACAGATACGCAGTATTTT. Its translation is CASSYGGAGTDTQYF.

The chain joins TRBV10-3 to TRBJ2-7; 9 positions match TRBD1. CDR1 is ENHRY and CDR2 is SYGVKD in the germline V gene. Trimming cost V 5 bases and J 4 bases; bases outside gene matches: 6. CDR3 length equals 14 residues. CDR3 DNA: TGTGCCATCAGTAGTTCACAGGGGGCATACGAGCAGTACTTC. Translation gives CAISSSQGAYEQYF.

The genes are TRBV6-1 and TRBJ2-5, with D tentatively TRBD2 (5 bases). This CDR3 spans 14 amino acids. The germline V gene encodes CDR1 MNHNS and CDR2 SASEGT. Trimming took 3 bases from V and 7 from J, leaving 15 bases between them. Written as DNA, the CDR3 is TGTGCCAGCAGTGAGCCCGGGCCGAGCGGGACCCAGTACTTC. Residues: CASSEPGPSGTQYF.

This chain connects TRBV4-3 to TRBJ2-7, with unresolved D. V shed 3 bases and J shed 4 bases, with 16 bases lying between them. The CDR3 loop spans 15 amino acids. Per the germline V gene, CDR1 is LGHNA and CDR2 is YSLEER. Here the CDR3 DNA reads TGCGCCAGCAGCCACCGATTTAGTAGTCTGTACGAGCAGTACTTC. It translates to CASSHRFSSLYEQYF.

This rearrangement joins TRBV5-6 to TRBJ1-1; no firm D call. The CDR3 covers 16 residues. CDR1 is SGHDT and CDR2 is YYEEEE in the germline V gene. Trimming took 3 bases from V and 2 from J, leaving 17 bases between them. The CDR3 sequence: CASSSLQMRHNTEAFF. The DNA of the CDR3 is TGTGCCAGCAGCTCCCTACAGATGAGACACAACACTGAAGCTTTCTTT.

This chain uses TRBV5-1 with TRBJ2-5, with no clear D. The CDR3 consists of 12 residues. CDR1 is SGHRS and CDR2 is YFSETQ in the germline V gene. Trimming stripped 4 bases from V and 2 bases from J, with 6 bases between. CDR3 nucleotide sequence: TGCGCCAGCAGCCCGGAGCAAGAGACCCAGTACTTC. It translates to CASSPEQETQYF.

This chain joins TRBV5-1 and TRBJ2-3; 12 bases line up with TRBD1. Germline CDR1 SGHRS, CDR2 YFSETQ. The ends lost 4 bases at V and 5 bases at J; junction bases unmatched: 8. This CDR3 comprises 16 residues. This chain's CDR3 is CASSLGDRGHQDTQYF. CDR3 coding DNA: TGCGCCAGCAGCCTAGGGGACAGGGGGCATCAAGATACGCAGTATTTT.

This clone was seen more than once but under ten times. CDR3 sequence reads: CASSPTGDNSPLHF. CDR3 in DNA: TGTGCCAGCAGCCCCACAGGGGATAATTCACCCCTCCACTTT. The chain combines TRBV7-9 with TRBJ1-6, with 7 bases that match TRBD1. V shed 5 bases and J 5 bases; nucleotides not matched to a gene: 3. This CDR3 contains 14 residues. Germline-derived CDR1 and CDR2 are SEHNR and FQNEAQ (reference sequence).

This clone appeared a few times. CDR3 nucleotides: TGTGCCAGCAGCTCGCGGACAGGGGAAAAAAATGAGCAGTTCTTC. Encoded protein: CASSSRTGEKNEQFF. The chain employs TRBV7-6 and TRBJ2-1, with 9 bases matching TRBD1. CDR3 size: 15 residues. Germline CDR1 SGHVS, CDR2 FNYEAQ. J gave up 7 bases and V 4 bases, and 8 bases lay outside the gene matches.

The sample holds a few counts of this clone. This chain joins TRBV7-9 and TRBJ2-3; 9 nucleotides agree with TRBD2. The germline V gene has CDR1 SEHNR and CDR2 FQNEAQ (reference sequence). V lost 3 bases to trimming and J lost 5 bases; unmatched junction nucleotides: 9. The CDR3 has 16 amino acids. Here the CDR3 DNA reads TGTGCCAGCAGCTTGGGGAGTAGCGGGGGTGAAGATACGCAGTATTTT. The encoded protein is CASSLGSSGGEDTQYF. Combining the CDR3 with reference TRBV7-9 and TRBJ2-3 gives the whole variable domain DTGVSQNPRHKITKRGQNVTFRCDPISEHNRLYWYRQTLGQGPEFLTYFQNEAQLEKSRLLSDRFSAERPKGSFSTLEIQRTEQGDSAMYLCASSLGSSGGEDTQYFGPGTRLTVL.

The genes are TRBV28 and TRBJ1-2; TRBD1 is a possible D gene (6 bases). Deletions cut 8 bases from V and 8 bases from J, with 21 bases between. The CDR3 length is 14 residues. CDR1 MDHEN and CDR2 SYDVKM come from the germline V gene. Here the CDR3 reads CASGKTGAQGGYTF. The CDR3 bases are TGTGCCAGCGGAAAGACAGGCGCCCAGGGCGGCTACACCTTC.

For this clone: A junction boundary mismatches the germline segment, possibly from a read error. The chain's CDR3 is CASSGGLSRRADAQYF. The CDR3 DNA reads as TGTGCCAGCAGTGGAGGGCTTTCTCGGAGGGCAGATGCGCAGTATTTT. The gene calls are TRBV3-1 (or the pseudogene TRBV3-2) and TRBJ2-3; possibly TRBD2 for D (6 bases). Germline-derived CDR1 and CDR2 are LGHDT and YNNKEL (reference sequence). This CDR3 region has 16 residues.

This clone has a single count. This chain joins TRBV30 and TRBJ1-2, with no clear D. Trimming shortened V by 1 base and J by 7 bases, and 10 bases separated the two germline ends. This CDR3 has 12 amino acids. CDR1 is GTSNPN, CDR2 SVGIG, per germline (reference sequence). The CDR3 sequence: CAWSGGLSGYTF. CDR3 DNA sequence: TGTGCCTGGAGTGGCGGTCTCTCTGGCTACACCTTC.

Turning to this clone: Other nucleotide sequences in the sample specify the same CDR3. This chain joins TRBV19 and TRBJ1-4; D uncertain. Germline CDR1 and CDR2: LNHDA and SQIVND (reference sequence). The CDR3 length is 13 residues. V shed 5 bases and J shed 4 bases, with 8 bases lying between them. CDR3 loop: CASSRGYNEKLFF. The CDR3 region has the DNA TGTGCCAGTAGTCGAGGGTATAATGAAAAACTGTTTTTT.

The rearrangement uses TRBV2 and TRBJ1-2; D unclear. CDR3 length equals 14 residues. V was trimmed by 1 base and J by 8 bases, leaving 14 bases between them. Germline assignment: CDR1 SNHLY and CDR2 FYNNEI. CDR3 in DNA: TGTGCCAGCAGTGAAGTAACAGTCTCTATGGGCTACACCTTC. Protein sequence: CASSEVTVSMGYTF.

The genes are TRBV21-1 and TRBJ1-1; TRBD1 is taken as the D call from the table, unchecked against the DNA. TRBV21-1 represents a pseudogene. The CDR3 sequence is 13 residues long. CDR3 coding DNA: TGTGCCAGCAGCAAAGAAGGGGATCCAGCAGCTTTCTTT. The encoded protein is CASSKEGDPAAFF.

CDR3 protein: CASSFLGQGFPDTQYF. Here the CDR3 DNA reads TGTGCCAGCAGTTTCTTAGGACAGGGCTTCCCAGATACGCAGTATTTT. The chain has TRBV27 and TRBJ2-3; 8 bases map to TRBD1. The trim removed 3 bases at V and 4 bases at J, leaving 9 bases unmatched. There are 16 residues in the CDR3. Germline values: CDR1 MNHEY, CDR2 SMNVEV (reference sequence).

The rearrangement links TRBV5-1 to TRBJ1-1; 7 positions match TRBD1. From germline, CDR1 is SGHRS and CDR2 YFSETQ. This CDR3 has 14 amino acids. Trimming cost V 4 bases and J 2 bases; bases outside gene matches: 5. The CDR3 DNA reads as TGCGCCAGCAGCGGGGGACAGCCAAACACTGAAGCTTTCTTT. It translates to CASSGGQPNTEAFF.

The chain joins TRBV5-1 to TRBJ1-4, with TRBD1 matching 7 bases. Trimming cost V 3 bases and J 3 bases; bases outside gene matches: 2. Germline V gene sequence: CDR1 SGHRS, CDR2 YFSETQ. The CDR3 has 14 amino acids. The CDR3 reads CASSSQGANEKLFF. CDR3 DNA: TGCGCCAGCAGCTCCCAGGGGGCTAATGAAAAACTGTTTTTT. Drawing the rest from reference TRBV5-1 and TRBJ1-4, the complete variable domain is KAGVTQTPRYLIKTRGQQVTLSCSPISGHRSVSWYQQTPGQGLQFLFEYFSETQRNKGNFPGRFSGRQFSNSRSEMNVSTLELGDSALYLCASSSQGANEKLFFGSGTQLSVL.

CDR3 residues: CASSIGIRAYEQYF. CDR3 coding DNA: TGTGCCAGTAGTATTGGTATTCGAGCCTACGAGCAGTACTTC. The chain links TRBV19 to TRBJ2-7; D gene uncertain. The CDR3 contains 14 residues. CDR1 is LNHDA and CDR2 is SQIVND in the germline V gene (reference sequence). Trimming left V 3 bases short and J 2 bases short, with 11 bases between.

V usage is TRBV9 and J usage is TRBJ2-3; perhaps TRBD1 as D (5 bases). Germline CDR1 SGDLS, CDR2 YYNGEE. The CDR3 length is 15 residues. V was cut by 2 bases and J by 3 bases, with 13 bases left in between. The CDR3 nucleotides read TGTGCCAGCAGCGTGGGGCCTCTCATAACAGATACGCAGTATTTT. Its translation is CASSVGPLITDTQYF.

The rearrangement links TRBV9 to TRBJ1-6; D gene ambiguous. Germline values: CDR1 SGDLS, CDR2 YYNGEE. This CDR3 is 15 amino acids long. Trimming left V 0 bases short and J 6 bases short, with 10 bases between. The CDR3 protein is CASSVEENRNSPLHF. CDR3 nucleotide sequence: TGTGCCAGCAGCGTAGAGGAGAATCGTAATTCACCCCTCCACTTT.